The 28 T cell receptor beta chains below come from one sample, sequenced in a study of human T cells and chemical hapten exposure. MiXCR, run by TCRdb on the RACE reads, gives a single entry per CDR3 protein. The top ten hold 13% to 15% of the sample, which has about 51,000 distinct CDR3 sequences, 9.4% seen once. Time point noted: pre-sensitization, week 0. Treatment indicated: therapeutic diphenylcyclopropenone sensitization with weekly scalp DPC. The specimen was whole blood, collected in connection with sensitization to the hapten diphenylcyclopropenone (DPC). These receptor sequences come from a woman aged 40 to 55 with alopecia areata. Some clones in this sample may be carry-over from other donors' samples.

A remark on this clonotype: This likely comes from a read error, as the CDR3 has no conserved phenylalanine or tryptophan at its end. The CDR3 region has the DNA TGCAGTGCTAGACATGGGGAGACCCAGTACTCC. Amino acid sequence: CSARHGETQYS. V is TRBV20-1 and J is TRBJ2-5, with D uncertain. Germline V gives CDR1 DFQATT, CDR2 SNEGSKA (reference sequence). The CDR3 runs to 11 residues. V was clipped by 2 bases and J by 5 bases, with 6 bases between them.

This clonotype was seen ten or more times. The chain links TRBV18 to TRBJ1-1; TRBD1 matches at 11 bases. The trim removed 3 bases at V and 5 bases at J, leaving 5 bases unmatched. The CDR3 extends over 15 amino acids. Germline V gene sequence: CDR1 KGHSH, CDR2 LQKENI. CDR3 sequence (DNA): TGTGCCAGCTCACCCGGACAGGGGGCACGAACTGAAGCTTTCTTT. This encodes CASSPGQGARTEAFF.

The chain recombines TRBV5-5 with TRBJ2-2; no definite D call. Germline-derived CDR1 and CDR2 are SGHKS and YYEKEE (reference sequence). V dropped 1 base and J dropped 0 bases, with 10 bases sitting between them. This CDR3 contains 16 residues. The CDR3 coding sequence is TGTGCCAGCAGCTTGCGCCTACCCTCGAACACCGGGGAGCTGTTTTTT. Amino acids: CASSLRLPSNTGELFF. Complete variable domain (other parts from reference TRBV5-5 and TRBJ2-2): DAGVTQSPTHLIKTRGQQVTLRCSPISGHKSVSWYQQVLGQGPQFIFQYYEKEERGRGNFPDRFSARQFPNYSSELNVNALLLGDSALYLCASSLRLPSNTGELFFGEGSRLTVL.

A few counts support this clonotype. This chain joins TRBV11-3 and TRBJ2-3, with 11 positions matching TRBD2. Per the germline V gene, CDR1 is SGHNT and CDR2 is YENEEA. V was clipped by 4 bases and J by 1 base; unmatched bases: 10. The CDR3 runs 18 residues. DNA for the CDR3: TGTGCCAGCAGCTCAGGGGAGACTAGCGGGGTACGCACAGATACGCAGTATTTT. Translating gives CASSSGETSGVRTDTQYF.

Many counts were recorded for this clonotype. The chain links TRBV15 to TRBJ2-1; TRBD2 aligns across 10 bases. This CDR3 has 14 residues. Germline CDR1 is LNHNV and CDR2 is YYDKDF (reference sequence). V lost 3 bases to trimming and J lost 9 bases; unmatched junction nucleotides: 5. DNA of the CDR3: TGTGCCACCAGCAGGAGAGCGGGGGGGTCTGAGCAGTTCTTC. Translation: CATSRRAGGSEQFF.

CDR3 in DNA: TGTGCCAGCAGCGTAGACGGCAATTCGGGGTCAGATACGCAGTATTTT. This gives the protein CASSVDGNSGSDTQYF. The chain uses TRBV9 and TRBJ2-3; tentatively, D is TRBD2 (5 bases). The length of the CDR3 is 16 residues. Germline CDR1 SGDLS, CDR2 YYNGEE. V lost 0 bases and J lost 4, with 15 bases in between.

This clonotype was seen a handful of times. The CDR3 sequence is CASSQEFYGFYEQYF. In DNA, the CDR3 is TGTGCCAGCAGCCAAGAATTTTACGGGTTCTACGAGCAGTACTTC. The genes are TRBV3-1 and TRBJ2-7; no clear D. V lost 0 bases and J 3 bases, leaving 12 bases between the germline ends. The CDR3 has 15 residues. Per the germline V gene, CDR1 is LGHDT and CDR2 is YNNKEL (reference sequence).

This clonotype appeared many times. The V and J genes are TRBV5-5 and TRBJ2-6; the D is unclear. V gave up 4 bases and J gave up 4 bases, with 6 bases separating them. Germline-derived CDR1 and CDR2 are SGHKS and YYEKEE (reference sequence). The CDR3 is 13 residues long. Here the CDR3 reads CASSPQGANVLTF. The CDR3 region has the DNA TGTGCCAGCAGCCCCCAGGGGGCCAACGTCCTGACTTTC.

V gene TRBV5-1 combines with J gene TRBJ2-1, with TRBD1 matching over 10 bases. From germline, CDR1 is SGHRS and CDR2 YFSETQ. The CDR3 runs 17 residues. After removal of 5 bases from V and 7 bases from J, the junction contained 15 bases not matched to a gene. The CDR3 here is CASSPPLTGTGVNEQFF. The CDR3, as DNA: TGCGCCAGCAGTCCCCCCCTAACCGGGACAGGGGTTAATGAGCAGTTCTTC.

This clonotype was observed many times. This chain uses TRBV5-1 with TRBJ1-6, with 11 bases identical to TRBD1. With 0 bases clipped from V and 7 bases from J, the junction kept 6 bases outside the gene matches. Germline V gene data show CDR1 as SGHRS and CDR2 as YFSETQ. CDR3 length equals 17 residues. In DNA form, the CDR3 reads TGCGCCAGCAGCTTGGAAGTCGGGACAGGGGGGAATTCACCCCTCCACTTT. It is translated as CASSLEVGTGGNSPLHF.

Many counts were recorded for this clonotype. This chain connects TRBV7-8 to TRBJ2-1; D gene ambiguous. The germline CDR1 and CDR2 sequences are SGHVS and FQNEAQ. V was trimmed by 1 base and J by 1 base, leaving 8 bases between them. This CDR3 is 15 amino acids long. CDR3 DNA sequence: TGTGCCAGCAGCTTAGGACCCCAATCCTACAATGAGCAGTTCTTC. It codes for CASSLGPQSYNEQFF.

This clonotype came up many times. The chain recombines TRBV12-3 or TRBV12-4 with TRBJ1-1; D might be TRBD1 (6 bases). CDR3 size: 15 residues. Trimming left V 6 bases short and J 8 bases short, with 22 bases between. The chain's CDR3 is CASSPGHPEGVEAFF. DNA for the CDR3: TGTGCCAGCAGCCCGGGACATCCCGAAGGTGTGGAAGCTTTCTTT.

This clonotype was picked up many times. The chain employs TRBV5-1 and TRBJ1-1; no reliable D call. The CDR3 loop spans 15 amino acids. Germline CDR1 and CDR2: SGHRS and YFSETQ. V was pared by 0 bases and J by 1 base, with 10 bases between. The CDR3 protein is CASSLAPGGNTEAFF. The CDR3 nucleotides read TGCGCCAGCAGCTTGGCCCCAGGAGGGAACACTGAAGCTTTCTTT.

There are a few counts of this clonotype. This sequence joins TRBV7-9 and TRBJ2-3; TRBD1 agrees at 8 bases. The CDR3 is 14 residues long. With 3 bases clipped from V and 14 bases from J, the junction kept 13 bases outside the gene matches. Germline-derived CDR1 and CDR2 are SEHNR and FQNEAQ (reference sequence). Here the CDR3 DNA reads TGTGCCAGCAGCTTGGGACAGGCCCCTCGGTCCCTGTATTTT. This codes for CASSLGQAPRSLYF.

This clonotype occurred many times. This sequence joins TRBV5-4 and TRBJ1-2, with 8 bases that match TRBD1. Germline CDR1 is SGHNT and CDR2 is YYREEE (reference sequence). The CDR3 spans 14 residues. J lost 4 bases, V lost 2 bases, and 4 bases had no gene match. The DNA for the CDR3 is TGTGCCAGCAGCTTAAACAGGGGGAGCTATGGCTACACCTTC. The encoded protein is CASSLNRGSYGYTF.

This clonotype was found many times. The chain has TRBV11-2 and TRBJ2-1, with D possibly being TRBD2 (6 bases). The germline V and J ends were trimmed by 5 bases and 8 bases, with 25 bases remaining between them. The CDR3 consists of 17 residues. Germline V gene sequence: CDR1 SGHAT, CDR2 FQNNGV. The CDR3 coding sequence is TGTGCCAGCAGCCTGCTCGTTTCGGGACTTCTCGGGGATGAGCAGTTCTTC. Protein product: CASSLLVSGLLGDEQFF.

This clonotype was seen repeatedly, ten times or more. CDR3 sequence (DNA): TGTGCCAGCAACCATCAGGGTTCCACTGAAGCTTTCTTT. It is translated as CASNHQGSTEAFF. This sequence joins TRBV6-5 and TRBJ1-1; possibly TRBD1 for D (5 bases). The ends were cut back, 7 bases at V and 4 bases at J, with 13 bases in the middle. The CDR3 has 13 residues. CDR1 is MNHEY and CDR2 is SVGAGI in the germline V gene.

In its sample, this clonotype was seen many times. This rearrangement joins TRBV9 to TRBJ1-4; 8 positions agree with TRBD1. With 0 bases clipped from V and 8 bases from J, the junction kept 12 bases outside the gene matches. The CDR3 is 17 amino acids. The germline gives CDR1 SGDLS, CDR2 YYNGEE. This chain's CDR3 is CASSVAVDRGMGEKLFF. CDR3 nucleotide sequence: TGTGCCAGCAGCGTAGCGGTCGACAGGGGCATGGGGGAAAAACTGTTTTTT.

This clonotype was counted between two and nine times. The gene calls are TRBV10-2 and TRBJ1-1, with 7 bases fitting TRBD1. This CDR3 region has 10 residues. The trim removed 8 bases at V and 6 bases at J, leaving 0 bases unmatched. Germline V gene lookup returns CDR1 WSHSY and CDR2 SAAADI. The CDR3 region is CASQGAEAFF. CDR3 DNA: TGCGCCAGCCAGGGGGCTGAAGCTTTCTTT.

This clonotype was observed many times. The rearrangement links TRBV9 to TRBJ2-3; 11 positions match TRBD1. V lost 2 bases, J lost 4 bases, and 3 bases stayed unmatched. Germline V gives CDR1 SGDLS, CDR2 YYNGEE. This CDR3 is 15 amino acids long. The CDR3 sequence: CASSVEGQGADTQYF. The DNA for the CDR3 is TGTGCCAGCAGCGTCGAGGGACAGGGGGCAGATACGCAGTATTTT.

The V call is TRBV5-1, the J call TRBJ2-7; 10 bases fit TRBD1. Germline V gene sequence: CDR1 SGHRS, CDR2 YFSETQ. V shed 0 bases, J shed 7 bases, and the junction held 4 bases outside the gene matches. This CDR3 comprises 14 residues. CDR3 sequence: CASSLGDRGGEQYF. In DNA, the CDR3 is TGCGCCAGCAGCTTGGGGGACAGGGGTGGTGAGCAGTACTTC.

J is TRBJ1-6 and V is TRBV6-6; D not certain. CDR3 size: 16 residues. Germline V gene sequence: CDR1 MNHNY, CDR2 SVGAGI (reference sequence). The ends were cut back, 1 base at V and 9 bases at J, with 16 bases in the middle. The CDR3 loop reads CASSYFPAILGSPLHF. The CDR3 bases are TGTGCCAGCAGTTACTTCCCGGCTATTTTGGGTTCACCCCTCCACTTT.

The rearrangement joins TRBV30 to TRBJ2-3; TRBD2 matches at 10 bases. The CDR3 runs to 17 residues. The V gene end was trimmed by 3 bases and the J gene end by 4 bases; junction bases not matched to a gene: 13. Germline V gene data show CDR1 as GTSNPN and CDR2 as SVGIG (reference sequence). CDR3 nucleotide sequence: TGTGCCTGGAGAGAACTACTAGCGGGGTGGAAGGCAGATACGCAGTATTTT. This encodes CAWRELLAGWKADTQYF.

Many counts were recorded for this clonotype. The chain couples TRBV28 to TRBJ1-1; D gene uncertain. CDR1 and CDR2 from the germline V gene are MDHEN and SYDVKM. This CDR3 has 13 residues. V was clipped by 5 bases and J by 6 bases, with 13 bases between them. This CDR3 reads CASSPNNPAEAFF. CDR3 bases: TGTGCCAGCAGTCCTAATAACCCAGCTGAAGCTTTCTTT.

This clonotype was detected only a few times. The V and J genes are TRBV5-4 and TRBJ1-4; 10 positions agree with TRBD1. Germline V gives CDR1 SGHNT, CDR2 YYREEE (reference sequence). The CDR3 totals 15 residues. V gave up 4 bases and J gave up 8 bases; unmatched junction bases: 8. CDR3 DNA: TGTGCCAGCAGCACCGACAGGGGGCGAGGGGAAAAACTGTTTTTT. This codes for CASSTDRGRGEKLFF.

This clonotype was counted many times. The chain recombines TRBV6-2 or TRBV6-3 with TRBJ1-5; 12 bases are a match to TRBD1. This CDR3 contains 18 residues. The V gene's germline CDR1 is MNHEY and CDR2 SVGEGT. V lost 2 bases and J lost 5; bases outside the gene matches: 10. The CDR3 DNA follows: TGTGCCAGCAGTTACCGTCCCGGGACAGGGGGCGCTTATCAGCCCCAGCATTTT. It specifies CASSYRPGTGGAYQPQHF.

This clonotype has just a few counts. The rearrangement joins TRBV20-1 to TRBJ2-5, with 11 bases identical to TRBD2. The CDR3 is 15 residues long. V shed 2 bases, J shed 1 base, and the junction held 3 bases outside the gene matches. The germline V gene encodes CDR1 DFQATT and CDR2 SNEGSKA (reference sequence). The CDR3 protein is CSARRLAGIQETQYF. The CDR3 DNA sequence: TGCAGTGCTAGACGACTAGCGGGGATCCAAGAGACCCAGTACTTC.

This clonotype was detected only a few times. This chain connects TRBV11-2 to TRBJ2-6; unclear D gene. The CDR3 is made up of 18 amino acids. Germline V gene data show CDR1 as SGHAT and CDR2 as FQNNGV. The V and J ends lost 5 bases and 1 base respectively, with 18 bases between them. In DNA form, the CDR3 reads TGTGCCAGCAGCCTAATTGATGCTTTGATTTCTGGGGCCAACGTCCTGACTTTC. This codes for CASSLIDALISGANVLTF.